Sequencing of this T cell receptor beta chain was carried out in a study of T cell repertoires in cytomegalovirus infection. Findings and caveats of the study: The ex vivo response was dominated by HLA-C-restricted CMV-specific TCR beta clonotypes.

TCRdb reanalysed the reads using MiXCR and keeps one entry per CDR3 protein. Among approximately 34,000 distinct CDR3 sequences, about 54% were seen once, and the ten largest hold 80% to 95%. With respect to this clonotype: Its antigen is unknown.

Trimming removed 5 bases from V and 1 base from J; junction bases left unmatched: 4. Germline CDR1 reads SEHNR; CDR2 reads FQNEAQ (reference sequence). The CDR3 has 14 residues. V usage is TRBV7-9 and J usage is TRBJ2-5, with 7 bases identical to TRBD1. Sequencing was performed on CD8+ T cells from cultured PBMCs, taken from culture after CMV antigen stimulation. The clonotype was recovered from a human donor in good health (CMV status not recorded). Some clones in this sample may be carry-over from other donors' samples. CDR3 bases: TGTGCCAGCAGCCTGGGGACAGCCCAAGAGACCCAGTACTTC. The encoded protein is CASSLGTAQETQYF. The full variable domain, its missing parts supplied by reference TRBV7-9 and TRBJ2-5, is DTGVSQNPRHKITKRGQNVTFRCDPISEHNRLYWYRQTLGQGPEFLTYFQNEAQLEKSRLLSDRFSAERPKGSFSTLEIQRTEQGDSAMYLCASSLGTAQETQYFGPGTRLLVL.